The rows below give T cell receptor beta chains drawn from one sample of a study of CD8+ T cells in alopecia areata. Profiled with immunoSEQ multiplex PCR; TCRdb holds only in-frame clones, not every one. The repertoire holds hundreds of thousands of clones, with about 60% as singletons. Here the sequenced sample was CD4+ T cells sorted from blood, taken around week 54, from a patient treated with tofacitinib. These receptors came from a human donor with alopecia areata. CDR3s include the opening cysteine and the closing phenylalanine or tryptophan. The order of the fields is clone size, D gene, J gene, V gene, CDR3 protein, CDR3 DNA. A D gene is named only where the DNA matches it firmly. Clone size is not always given. Where it is, it says once, few, many or a class for expanded clones.

>-|TRBD2|TRBJ2-5|TRBV30
CAWSIRDYRLLTQYF
TGTGCCTGGAGTATCCGGGACTACCGGTTACTAACCCAGTACTTC
>-|-|TRBJ1-2|TRBV7-2
CASSRQAFPGYTF
TGTGCCAGCAGCCGACAAGCCTTCCCTGGCTACACCTTC
>-|TRBD1|TRBJ1-2|TRBV30
CAFQTGRDGYTF
TGTGCCTTCCAGACAGGGCGCGATGGCTACACCTTC
>-|-|TRBJ2-3|TRBV30
CAWTVGRSADTQYF
TGTGCCTGGACGGTGGGCAGGTCAGCGGATACGCAGTATTTT
>-|-|TRBJ1-5|TRBV30
CAWSVVDNQPQHF
TGTGCCTGGAGTGTAGTAGACAATCAGCCCCAGCATTTT
>-|-|TRBJ1-1|TRBV11-1
CASSLAPDRHTEAFF
TGTGCCAGCAGCTTAGCGCCGGACAGACACACTGAAGCTTTCTTT
>once|-|TRBJ1-1|TRBV5-6
CASSFPTANTEAFF
TGTGCCAGCAGCTTCCCGACAGCGAACACTGAAGCTTTCTTT
>-|-|TRBJ2-7|TRBV7-9
CASSPGYSYEQYF
TGTGCCAGCAGCCCGGGATACTCCTACGAGCAGTACTTC
>-|TRBD1|TRBJ1-5|TRBV7-2
CASSSRDSIQPQHF
TGTGCCAGCAGCTCCCGGGACAGTATCCAGCCCCAGCATTTT
>-|-|TRBJ1-6|TRBV5-4
CASSSFRSMGLSPLHF
TGTGCCAGCAGCTCTTTCCGCTCGATGGGCCTATCACCCCTCCACTTT
>-|-|TRBJ1-6|TRBV7-8
CASSLVSGTPHSPLHF
TGTGCCAGCAGCTTAGTTTCAGGGACACCTCATTCACCCCTCCACTTT
>-|-|TRBJ2-6|TRBV30
CACSIVSGANVLTF
TGTGCCTGCTCGATCGTCTCTGGGGCCAACGTCCTGACTTTC
>few|TRBD1|TRBJ2-2|TRBV25-1
CASSLRRTGNTGELFF
TGTGCCAGCAGTCTAAGACGGACAGGGAACACCGGGGAGCTGTTTTTT
>-|-|TRBJ2-2|TRBV5-4
CASSSSGPDSGELFF
TGTGCCAGCAGCTCCTCGGGCCCCGATTCCGGGGAGCTGTTTTTT
>-|-|TRBJ1-1|TRBV4-3
CASSVRPPGLWVNTEAFF
TGCGCCAGCAGCGTCCGACCTCCGGGACTATGGGTGAACACTGAAGCTTTCTTT
>-|-|TRBJ2-7|TRBV9
CASSAGWGLSEQYF
TGTGCCAGCAGCGCTGGGTGGGGGCTAAGCGAGCAGTACTTC
>few|-|TRBJ2-5|TRBV29-1
CNVGGIGETQYF
TGCAACGTAGGTGGTATTGGGGAGACCCAGTACTTC
>-|-|TRBJ2-3|TRBV6-5
CASSYSPDTQYF
TGTGCCAGCAGTTACTCCCCAGATACGCAGTATTTT
>-|-|TRBJ2-2|TRBV5-1
CASSLLGASGELFF
TGCGCCAGCAGCCTCCTGGGGGCATCCGGGGAGCTGTTTTTT
>-|TRBD1|TRBJ2-6|TRBV9
CASSADRGHSGANVLTF
TGTGCCAGCAGCGCGGACAGGGGTCATTCTGGGGCCAACGTCCTGACTTTC